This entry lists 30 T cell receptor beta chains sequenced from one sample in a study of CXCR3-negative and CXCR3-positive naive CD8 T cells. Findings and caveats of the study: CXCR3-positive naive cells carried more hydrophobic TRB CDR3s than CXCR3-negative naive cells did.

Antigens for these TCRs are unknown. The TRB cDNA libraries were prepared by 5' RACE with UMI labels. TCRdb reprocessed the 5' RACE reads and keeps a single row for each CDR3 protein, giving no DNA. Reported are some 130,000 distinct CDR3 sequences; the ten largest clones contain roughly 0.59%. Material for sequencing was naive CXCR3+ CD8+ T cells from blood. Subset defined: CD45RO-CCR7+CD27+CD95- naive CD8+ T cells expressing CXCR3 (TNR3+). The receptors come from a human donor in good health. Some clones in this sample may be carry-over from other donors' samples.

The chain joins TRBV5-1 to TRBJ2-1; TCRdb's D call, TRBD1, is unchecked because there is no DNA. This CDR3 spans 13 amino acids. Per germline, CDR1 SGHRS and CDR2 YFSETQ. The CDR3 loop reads CASSSHRGNEQFF.

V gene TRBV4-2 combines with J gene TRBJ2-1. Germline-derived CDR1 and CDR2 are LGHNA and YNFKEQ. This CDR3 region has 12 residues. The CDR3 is CASSQVDLEQFF.

CDR3 amino acids: CASSFQSSYNEQFF. The chain combines TRBV27 with TRBJ2-1. The CDR3 totals 14 residues. Germline loops: CDR1 MNHEY, CDR2 SMNVEV (reference sequence).

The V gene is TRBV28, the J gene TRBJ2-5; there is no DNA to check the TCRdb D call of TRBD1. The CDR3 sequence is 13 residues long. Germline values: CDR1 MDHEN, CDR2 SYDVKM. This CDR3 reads CASSSQGWETQYF. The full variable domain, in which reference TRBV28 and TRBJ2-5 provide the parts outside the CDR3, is DVKVTQSSRYLVKRTGEKVFLECVQDMDHENMFWYRQDPGLGLRLIYFSYDVKMKEKGDIPEGYSVSREKKERFSLILESASTNQTSMYLCASSSQGWETQYFGPGTRLLVL.

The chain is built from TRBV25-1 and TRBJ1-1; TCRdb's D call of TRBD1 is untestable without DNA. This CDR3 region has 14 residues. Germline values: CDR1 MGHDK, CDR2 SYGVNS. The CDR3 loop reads CASAGEGTYTEAFF.

CDR3 region: CASSLHGTSGSDEQYF. This rearrangement joins TRBV7-9 to TRBJ2-7; TCRdb's D call of TRBD2 is untestable without DNA. The CDR3 sequence is 16 residues long. Germline values: CDR1 SEHNR, CDR2 FQNEAQ (reference sequence).

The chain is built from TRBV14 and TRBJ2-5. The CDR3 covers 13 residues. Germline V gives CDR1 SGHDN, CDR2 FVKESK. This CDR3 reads CASSPRQQETQYF.

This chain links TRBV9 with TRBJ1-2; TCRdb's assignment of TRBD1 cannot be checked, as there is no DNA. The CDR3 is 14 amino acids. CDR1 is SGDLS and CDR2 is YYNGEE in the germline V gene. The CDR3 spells CASSVDGTDYGYTF.

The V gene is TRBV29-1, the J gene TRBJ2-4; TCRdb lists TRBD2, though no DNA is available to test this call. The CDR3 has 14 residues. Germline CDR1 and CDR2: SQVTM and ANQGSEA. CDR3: CSVGAAGAKNIQYF.

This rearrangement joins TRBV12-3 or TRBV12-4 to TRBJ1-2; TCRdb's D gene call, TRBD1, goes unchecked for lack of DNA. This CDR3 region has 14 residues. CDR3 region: CASNRQGANYGYTF.

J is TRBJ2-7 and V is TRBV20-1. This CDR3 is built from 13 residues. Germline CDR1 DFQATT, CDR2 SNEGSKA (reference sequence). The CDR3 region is CSARDHSTYEQYF.

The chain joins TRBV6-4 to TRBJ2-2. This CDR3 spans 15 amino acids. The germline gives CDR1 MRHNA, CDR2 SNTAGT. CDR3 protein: CASSVEASNTGELFF.

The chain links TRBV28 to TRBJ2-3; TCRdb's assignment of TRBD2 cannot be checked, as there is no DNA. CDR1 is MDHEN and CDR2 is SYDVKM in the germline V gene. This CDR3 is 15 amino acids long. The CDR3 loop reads CASSLVSGGTDTQYF.

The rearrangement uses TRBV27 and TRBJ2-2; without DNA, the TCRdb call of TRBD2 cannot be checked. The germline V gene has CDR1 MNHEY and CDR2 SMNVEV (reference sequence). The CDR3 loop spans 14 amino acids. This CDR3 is CASSQRGNTGELFF.

The CDR3 is CASSLVERPSSYNEQFF. The V and J genes are TRBV9 and TRBJ2-1; TCRdb's D call, TRBD1, is unchecked because there is no DNA. The CDR3 loop spans 17 amino acids. Per the germline V gene, CDR1 is SGDLS and CDR2 is YYNGEE.

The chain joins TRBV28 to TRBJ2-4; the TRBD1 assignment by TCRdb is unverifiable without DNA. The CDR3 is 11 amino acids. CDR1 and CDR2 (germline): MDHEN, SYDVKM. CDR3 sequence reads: CASSWGSIQYF.

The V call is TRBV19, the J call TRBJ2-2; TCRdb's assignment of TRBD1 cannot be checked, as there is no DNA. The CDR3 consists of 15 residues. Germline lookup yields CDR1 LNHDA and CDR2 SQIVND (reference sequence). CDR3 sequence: CATSWDRANTGELFF.

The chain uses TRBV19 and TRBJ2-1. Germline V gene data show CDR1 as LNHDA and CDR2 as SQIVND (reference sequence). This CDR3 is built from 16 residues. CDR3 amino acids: CASSIMQENPWNEQLF.

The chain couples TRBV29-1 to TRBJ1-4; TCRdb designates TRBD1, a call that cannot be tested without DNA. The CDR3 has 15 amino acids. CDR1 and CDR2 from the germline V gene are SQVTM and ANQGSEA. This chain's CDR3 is CSVEDLTGSNEKLFF.

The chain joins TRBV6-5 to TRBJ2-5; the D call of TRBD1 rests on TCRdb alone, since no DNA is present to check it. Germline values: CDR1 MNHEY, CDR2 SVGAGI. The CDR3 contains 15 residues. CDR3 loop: CASSPTGATQETQYF.

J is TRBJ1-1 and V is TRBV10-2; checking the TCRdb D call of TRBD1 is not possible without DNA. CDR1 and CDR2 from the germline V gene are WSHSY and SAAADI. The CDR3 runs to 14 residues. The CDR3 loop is CASKPGTGGTEAFF.

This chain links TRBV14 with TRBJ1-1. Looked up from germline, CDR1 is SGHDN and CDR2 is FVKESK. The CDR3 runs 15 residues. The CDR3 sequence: CASTRTGEMNTEAFF.

The CDR3 reads CASSGSGVYNEQFF. V gene TRBV25-1 combines with J gene TRBJ2-1; TCRdb's assignment of TRBD2 cannot be checked, as there is no DNA. The CDR3 is made up of 14 amino acids. Germline-derived CDR1 and CDR2 are MGHDK and SYGVNS.

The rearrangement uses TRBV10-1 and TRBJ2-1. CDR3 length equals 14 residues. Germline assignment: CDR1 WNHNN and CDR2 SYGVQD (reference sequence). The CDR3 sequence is CASSGTSVDNEQFF.

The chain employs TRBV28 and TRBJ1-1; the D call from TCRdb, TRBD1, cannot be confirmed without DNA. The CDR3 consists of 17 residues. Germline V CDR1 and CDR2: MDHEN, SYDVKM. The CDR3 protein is CASSLWRGGAEDTEAFF. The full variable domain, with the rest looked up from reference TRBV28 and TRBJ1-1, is DVKVTQSSRYLVKRTGEKVFLECVQDMDHENMFWYRQDPGLGLRLIYFSYDVKMKEKGDIPEGYSVSREKKERFSLILESASTNQTSMYLCASSLWRGGAEDTEAFFGQGTRLTVV.

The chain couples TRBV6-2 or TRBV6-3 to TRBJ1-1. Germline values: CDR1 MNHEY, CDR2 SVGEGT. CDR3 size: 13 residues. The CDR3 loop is CASSYHGSTEAFF.

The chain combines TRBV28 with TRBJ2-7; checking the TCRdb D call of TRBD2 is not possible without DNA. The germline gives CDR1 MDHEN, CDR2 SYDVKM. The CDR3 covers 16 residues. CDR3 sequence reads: CASREEGTSASYEQYF.

CDR3: CASSPPITGVSDEQFF. The chain has TRBV28 and TRBJ2-1; the D call of TRBD1 rests on TCRdb alone, since no DNA is present to check it. The CDR3 is 16 amino acids. Per the germline V gene, CDR1 is MDHEN and CDR2 is SYDVKM.

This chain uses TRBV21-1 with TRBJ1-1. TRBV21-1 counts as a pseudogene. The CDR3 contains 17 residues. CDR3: CASSKGQGKRMNTEAFF.

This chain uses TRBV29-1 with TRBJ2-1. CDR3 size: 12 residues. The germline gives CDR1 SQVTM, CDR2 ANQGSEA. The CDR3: CSVDGLANVQFF.